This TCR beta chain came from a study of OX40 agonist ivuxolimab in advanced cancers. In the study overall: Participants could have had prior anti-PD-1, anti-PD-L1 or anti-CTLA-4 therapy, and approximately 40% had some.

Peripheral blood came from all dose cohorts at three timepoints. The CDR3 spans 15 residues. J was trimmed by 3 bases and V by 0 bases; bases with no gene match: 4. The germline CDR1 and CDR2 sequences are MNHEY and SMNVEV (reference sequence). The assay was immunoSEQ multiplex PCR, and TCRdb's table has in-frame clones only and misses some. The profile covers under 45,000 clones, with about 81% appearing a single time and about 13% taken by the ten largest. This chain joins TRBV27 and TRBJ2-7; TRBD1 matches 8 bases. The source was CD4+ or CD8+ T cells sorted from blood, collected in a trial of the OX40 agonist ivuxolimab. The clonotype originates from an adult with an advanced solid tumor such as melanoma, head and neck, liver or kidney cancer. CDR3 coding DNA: TGTGCCAGCAGTTTATCCCGCACAGGGGGCTACGAGCAGTACTTC. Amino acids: CASSLSRTGGYEQYF.